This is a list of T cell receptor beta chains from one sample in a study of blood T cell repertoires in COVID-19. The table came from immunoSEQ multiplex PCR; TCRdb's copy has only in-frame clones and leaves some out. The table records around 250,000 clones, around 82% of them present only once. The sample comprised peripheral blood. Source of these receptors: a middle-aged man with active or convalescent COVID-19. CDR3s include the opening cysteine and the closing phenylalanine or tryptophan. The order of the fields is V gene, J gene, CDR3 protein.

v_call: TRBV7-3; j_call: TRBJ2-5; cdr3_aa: CASSPDPGTSGVETQYF
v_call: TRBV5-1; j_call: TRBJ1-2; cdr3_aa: CASSLDQTGTYGYTF
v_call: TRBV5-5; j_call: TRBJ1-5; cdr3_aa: CASSQTTQVNQPQHF
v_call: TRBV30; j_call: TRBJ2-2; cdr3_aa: CAWSGLAGNTGELFF
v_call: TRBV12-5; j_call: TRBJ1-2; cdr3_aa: CASGLPGRGLTQGNYGYTF
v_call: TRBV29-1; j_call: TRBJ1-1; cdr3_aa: CSGWDRRMNTEAFF
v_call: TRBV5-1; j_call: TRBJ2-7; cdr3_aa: CASSPIMSREQYF
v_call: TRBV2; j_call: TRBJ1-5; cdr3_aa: CASSESFFGVGQGESNQPQHF
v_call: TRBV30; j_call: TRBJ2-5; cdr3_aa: CAWSLENNQETQYF
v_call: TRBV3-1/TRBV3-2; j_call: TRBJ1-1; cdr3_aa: CASSQDLGSITEAFF
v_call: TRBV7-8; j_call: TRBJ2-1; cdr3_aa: CASSLARTSGPRDEQFF
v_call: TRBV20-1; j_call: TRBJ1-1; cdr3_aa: CSASSVELTNTEAFF
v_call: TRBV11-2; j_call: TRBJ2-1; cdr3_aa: CASSRGRGSYNEQFF
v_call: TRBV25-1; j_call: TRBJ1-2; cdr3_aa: CASSEFGSELGYGYTF
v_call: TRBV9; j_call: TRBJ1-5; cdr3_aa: CASSVDPSSNQPQHF
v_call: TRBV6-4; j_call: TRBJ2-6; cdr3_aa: CASSAQTGTSGANVLTF
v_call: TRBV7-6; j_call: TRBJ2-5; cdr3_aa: CASSLTDRAAMRTQYF
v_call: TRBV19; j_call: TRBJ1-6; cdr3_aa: CASSILARGSPLHF
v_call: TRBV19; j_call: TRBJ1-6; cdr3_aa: CASSMQNSPLHF